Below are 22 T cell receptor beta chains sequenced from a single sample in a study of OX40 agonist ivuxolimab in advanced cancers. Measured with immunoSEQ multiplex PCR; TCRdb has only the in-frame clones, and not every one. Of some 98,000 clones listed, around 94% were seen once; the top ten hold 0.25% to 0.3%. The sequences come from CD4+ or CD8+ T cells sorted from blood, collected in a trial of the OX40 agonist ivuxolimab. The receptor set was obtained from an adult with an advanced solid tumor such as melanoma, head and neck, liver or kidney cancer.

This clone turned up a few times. CDR3 DNA: TGTGCCAGCAGCTTGATGGGAGCAACTAATGAAAAACTGTTTTTT. As protein: CASSLMGATNEKLFF. The chain carries TRBV5-6 and TRBJ1-4; no clear D gene. The V gene's germline CDR1 is SGHDT and CDR2 YYEEEE. The CDR3 sequence is 15 residues long. Trimming left V 1 base short and J 0 bases short, with 7 bases between.

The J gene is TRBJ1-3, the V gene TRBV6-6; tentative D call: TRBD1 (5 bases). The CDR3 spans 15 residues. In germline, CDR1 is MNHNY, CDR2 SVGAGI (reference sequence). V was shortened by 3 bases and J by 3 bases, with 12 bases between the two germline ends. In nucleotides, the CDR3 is TGTGCCAGCAGTTATGTCCAGGGTGGTGGAAACACCATATATTTT. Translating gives CASSYVQGGGNTIYF.

Written as DNA, the CDR3 is TGTGCCAGCAGTTTCCGGATATACTCTAGGGGCTACACCTTC. Protein sequence: CASSFRIYSRGYTF. The chain joins TRBV28 to TRBJ1-2; the D is unclear. Trimming removed 3 bases at V and 8 bases at J, with 16 bases between. The germline CDR1 and CDR2 sequences are MDHEN and SYDVKM. This CDR3 has 14 amino acids.

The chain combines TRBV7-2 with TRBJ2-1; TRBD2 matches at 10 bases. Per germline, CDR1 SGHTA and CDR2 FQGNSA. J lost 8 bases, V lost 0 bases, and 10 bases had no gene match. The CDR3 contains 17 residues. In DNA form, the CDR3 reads TGTGCCAGCAGCTTAGCCAGCGGGAGGGGCTTAGGGCATGAGCAGTTCTTC. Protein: CASSLASGRGLGHEQFF.

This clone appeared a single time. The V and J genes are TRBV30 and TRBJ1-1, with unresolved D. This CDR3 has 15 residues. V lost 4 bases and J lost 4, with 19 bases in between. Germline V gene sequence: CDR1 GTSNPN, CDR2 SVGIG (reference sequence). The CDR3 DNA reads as TGTGCCTGGATCATTCTTCGGATTCGGGGCACTGAAGCTTTCTTT. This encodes CAWIILRIRGTEAFF.

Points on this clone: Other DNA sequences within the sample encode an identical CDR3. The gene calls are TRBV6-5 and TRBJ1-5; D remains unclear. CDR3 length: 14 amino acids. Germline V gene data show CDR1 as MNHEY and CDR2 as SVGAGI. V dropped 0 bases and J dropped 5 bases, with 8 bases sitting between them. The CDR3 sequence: CASSYSGSHQPQHF. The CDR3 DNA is TGTGCCAGCAGTTACTCTGGGAGCCATCAGCCCCAGCATTTT.

CDR3 in amino acids: CASSLVLAGGREQYF. The CDR3 bases are TGTGCCAGCAGCTTAGTACTAGCGGGGGGGCGAGAGCAGTACTTC. This rearrangement joins TRBV7-2 to TRBJ2-7, with TRBD2 matching over 13 bases. CDR3 length: 15 amino acids. From germline, CDR1 is SGHTA and CDR2 FQGNSA. After removal of 1 base from V and 7 bases from J, the junction contained 4 bases not matched to a gene. The whole variable domain, remainder taken from reference TRBV7-2 and TRBJ2-7, is GAGVSQSPSNKVTEKGKDVELRCDPISGHTALYWYRQSLGQGLEFLIYFQGNSAPDKSGLPSDRFSAERTGGSVSTLTIQRTQQEDSAVYLCASSLVLAGGREQYFGPGTRLTVT.

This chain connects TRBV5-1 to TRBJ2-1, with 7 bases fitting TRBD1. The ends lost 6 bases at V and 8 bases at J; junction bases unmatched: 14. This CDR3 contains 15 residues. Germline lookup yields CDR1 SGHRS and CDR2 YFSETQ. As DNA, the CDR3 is TGCGCCAGCACCCGTGGCAGGGGGATAGGCGATGAGCAGTTCTTC. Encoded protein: CASTRGRGIGDEQFF.

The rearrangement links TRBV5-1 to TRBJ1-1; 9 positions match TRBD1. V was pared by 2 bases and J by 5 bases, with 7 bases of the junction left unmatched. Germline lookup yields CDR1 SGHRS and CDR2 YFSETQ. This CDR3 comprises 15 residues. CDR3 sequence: CASSFTGQGVTEAFF. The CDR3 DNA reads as TGCGCCAGCAGCTTTACGGGACAGGGCGTTACTGAAGCTTTCTTT.

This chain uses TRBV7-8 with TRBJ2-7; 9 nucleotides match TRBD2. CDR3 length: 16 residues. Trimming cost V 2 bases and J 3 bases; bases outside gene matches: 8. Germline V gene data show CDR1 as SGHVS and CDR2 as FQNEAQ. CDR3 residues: CASSLLSGSKSYEQYV. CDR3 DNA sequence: TGTGCCAGCAGCTTACTTAGCGGGAGTAAAAGCTACGAGCAGTACGTC.

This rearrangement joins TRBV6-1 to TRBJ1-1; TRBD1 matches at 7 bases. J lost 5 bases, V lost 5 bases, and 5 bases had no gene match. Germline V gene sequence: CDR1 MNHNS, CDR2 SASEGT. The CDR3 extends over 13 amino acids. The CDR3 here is CASSWTGQTEAFF. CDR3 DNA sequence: TGTGCCAGCAGTTGGACAGGACAAACTGAAGCTTTCTTT.

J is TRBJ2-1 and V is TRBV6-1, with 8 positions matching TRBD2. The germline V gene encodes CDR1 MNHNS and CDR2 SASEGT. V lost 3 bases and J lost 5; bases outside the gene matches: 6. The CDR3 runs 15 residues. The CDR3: CASSERGTSHNEQFF. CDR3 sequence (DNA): TGTGCCAGCAGTGAGAGGGGGACTAGTCACAATGAGCAGTTCTTC.

The CDR3 DNA reads as TGTGCCAGCAGTGAAAGGACTAGCGGGATTCCTGAGTATTTT. This sequence encodes CASSERTSGIPEYF. The chain links TRBV6-4 to TRBJ2-3; TRBD2 matches at 12 bases. V was clipped by 3 bases and J by 13 bases; unmatched bases: 8. The CDR3 has 14 residues. Germline V gene lookup returns CDR1 MRHNA and CDR2 SNTAGT.

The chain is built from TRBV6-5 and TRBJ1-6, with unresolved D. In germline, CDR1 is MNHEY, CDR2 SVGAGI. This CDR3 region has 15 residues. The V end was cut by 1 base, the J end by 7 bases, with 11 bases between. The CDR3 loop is CASSYFSGNNSPLHF. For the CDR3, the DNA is TGTGCCAGCAGTTACTTCTCCGGGAACAATTCACCCCTCCACTTT.

The CDR3 region is CSVENLNTGEQFF. CDR3 bases: TGCAGCGTTGAAAATCTGAATACCGGTGAGCAGTTCTTC. The V gene is TRBV29-1, the J gene TRBJ2-1; D unresolved. Germline V gives CDR1 SQVTM, CDR2 ANQGSEA. V was shortened by 2 bases and J by 9 bases, with 14 bases between the two germline ends. This CDR3 region has 13 residues.

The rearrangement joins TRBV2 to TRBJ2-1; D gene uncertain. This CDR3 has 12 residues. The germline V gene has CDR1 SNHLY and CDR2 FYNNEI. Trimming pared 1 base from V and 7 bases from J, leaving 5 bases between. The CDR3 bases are TGTGCCAGCAGTGAAGATTGGAATGAGCAGTTCTTC. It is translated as CASSEDWNEQFF.

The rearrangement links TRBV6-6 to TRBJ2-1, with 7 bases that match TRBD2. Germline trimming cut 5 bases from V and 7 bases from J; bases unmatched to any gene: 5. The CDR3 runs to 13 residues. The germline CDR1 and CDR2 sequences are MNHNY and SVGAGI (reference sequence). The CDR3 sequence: CASSRGDVNEQFF. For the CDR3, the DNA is TGTGCCAGCAGTCGGGGGGACGTGAATGAGCAGTTCTTC.

The CDR3 DNA is TGTGCCAGCAGTGCCTCGGGACTAGCGGGACGTGAGCAGTACGTC. Protein product: CASSASGLAGREQYV. The chain joins TRBV6-5 to TRBJ2-7; TRBD2 agrees at 13 bases. The CDR3 length is 15 residues. Germline assignment: CDR1 MNHEY and CDR2 SVGAGI. The V and J ends lost 5 bases and 7 bases, in that order; junction bases with no gene match: 8.

The CDR3 sequence: CASKAGGAYNEQFF. CDR3 bases: TGTGCCAGCAAGGCAGGGGGGGCCTACAATGAGCAGTTCTTC. This chain uses TRBV2 with TRBJ2-1; tentatively, D is TRBD1 or TRBD2 (7 bases each). There are 14 residues in the CDR3. Germline lookup yields CDR1 SNHLY and CDR2 FYNNEI. The V end lost 7 bases, the J end lost 2 bases, and 12 bases lay between the germline ends.

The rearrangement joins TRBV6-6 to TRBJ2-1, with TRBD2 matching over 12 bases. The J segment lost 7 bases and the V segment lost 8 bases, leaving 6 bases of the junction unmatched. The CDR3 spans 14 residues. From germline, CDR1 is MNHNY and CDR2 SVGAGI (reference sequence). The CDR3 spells CASATSGSQNEQFF. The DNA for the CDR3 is TGTGCCAGCGCGACTAGCGGGAGTCAAAATGAGCAGTTCTTC.

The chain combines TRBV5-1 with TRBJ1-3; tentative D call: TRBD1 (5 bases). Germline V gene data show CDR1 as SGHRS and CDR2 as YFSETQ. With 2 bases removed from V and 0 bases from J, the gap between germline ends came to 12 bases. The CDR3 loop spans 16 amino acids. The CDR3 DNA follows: TGCGCCAGCAGCTTACTCTGGGGGGGCTCTGGAAACACCATATATTTT. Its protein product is CASSLLWGGSGNTIYF.

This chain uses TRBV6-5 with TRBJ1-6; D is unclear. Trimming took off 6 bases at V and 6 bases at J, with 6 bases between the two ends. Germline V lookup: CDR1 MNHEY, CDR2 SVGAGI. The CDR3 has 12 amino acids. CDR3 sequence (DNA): TGTGCCAGCAGGGTGGGTAATTCACCCCTCCACTTT. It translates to CASRVGNSPLHF.